The source of this T cell receptor (beta chain) is a study of response to subunit inactivated influenza vaccine. Study-level findings and limits: It was suggested by the authors that few new T cells are recruited by each seasonal influenza vaccination.

The CDR3 sequence is 14 residues long. Trimming removed 2 bases at V and 0 bases at J, with 10 bases between. The germline V gene has CDR1 DFQATT and CDR2 SNEGSKA (reference sequence). Notes on this clonotype: The antigen remains unidentified.

TCRdb re-derived calls from the RT-PCR reads in MiXCR, one entry per CDR3 protein. The sample has about 800,000 distinct CDR3 sequences, about 20% seen once. V is TRBV20-1 and J is TRBJ2-5; no reliable D call. Specimen: PBMCs from blood, collected more than 4 days after vaccination. This sequence was found in a man between 50 and 59 years old who received an inactivated influenza vaccine. The CDR3, as DNA: TGCAGTGCTAGAAAACCCCCCAACCAAGAGACCCAGTACTTC. Translated: CSARKPPNQETQYF.